This T cell receptor (beta chain) was obtained from a study of sequential checkpoint blockade in melanoma. As for treatment: randomized to nivolumab then ipilimumab (arm A) or the reverse (arm B). From thawed PBMCs, live CD3+CD8+ cells negative for CD19 and CD56 were sorted. Generated by immunoSEQ multiplex PCR, the TCRdb table keeps only in-frame clones and is missing some. The repertoire holds roughly 20,000 clones, with about 74% as singletons. CDR1 and CDR2 (germline): MDHEN, SYDVKM. The CDR3 runs to 15 residues. V was trimmed by 2 bases and J by 6 bases, leaving 16 bases between them. This rearrangement joins TRBV28 to TRBJ1-1; maybe TRBD1 (6 bases). This TCR was sampled from a human donor with melanoma. The sequences come from CD8+ T cells sorted from blood (inferred from file names), collected from a patient given nivolumab and ipilimumab in sequence. CDR3: CASSLRQGPVPEAFF. In DNA form, the CDR3 reads TGTGCCAGCAGTTTACGGCAGGGGCCCGTCCCTGAAGCTTTCTTT.